This T cell receptor beta chain came from a study of OX40 agonist ivuxolimab in advanced cancers. The sample holds one count of this clone. Generated by immunoSEQ multiplex PCR, the TCRdb table keeps only in-frame clones and is missing some. Of 65,000 to 85,000 clones in the sample, around 80% were seen once. The ends lost 4 bases at V and 5 bases at J; junction bases unmatched: 7. The germline V gene has CDR1 SGHAT and CDR2 FQNNGV. This CDR3 is 15 amino acids long. This clonotype originated in an adult with an advanced solid tumor such as melanoma, head and neck, liver or kidney cancer. The sequencing used CD4+ or CD8+ T cells sorted from blood, collected in a trial of the OX40 agonist ivuxolimab. The rearrangement joins TRBV11-2 to TRBJ2-3, with TRBD1 matching 9 bases. In DNA, the CDR3 is TGTGCCAGCAGCTGGACAGGGGATTTTCGAGATACGCAGTATTTT. Protein product: CASSWTGDFRDTQYF.